These T cell receptor beta chains were read from a single sample in a study of T cell repertoires in cytomegalovirus infection. A single record per CDR3 protein comes from TCRdb applying MiXCR to the reads. The data contain 49,000 or so distinct CDR3 sequences, roughly 19% of them seen just once; the ten biggest clones take up approximately 53%. Their specific antigens are unknown. The specimen was CD8+ T cells from cultured PBMCs, collected from culture after CMV antigen stimulation. These receptors all come from a human donor in good health (CMV status not recorded). Some clones in this sample may be carry-over from other donors' samples. Both conserved end residues are trimmed from each CDR3. The D gene is left open where the match is weak.

CDR3: ASSLADRFFDEQF
D: .
V: TRBV11-3

CDR3: ASGWGLPDETQY
D: .
V: TRBV6-2/TRBV6-3

CDR3: AWSALYNEQF
D: .
V: TRBV30

CDR3: ASSHPPRSYEQY
D: .
V: TRBV7-9

CDR3: ASSHSGGHRDTQY
D: TRBD2
V: TRBV7-9

CDR3: ASSSRQARGYYEQY
D: .
V: TRBV27

CDR3: ASSLVSADTQY
D: .
V: TRBV7-6

CDR3: ACKGLAGELF
D: .
V: TRBV25-1

CDR3: ASSRGSPGELF
D: .
V: TRBV6-1

CDR3: ASSFGESYEQY
D: .
V: TRBV12-3/TRBV12-4

CDR3: ASSFQGYEQY
D: .
V: TRBV5-8

CDR3: ASSAGDRPHEQY
D: TRBD1
V: TRBV9

CDR3: ASSLALAGPFNYNEQF
D: TRBD2
V: TRBV5-6

CDR3: ASSSSGTDTQY
D: .
V: TRBV7-2

CDR3: ASNPVDGNQPQH
D: .
V: TRBV7-2

CDR3: ASSQGTAREQY
D: .
V: TRBV27

CDR3: ASSDLGTPLETYNEQF
D: .
V: TRBV6-4

CDR3: ASRDRGGHGYT
D: TRBD1
V: TRBV7-2

CDR3: ASSLQTGGYTEAF
D: TRBD1
V: TRBV6-2/TRBV6-3

CDR3: ASSDNRGTDTEAF
D: TRBD1
V: TRBV19

CDR3: ASSIGPQLNTEAF
D: .
V: TRBV19